This entry features one TCR beta chain sequence. These data come from a study of OX40 agonist ivuxolimab in advanced cancers. Assay: immunoSEQ multiplex PCR; the TCRdb copy retains only in-frame clones and omits some. The top ten hold around 0.26% of the sample, which has about 80,000 clones, around nine tenths seen once. This material consisted of CD4+ or CD8+ T cells sorted from blood, taken in a trial of the OX40 agonist ivuxolimab. The clonotype originates from an adult with an advanced solid tumor such as melanoma, head and neck, liver or kidney cancer.

CDR3: CASRASGAEIYGYTF. The CDR3 DNA is TGTGCCAGCCGGGCCTCAGGGGCTGAAATTTATGGCTACACCTTC. The chain carries TRBV5-8 and TRBJ1-2; TRBD1 is a possible D gene (6 bases). Trimming removed 7 bases at V and 5 bases at J, with 21 bases between. This CDR3 contains 15 residues. Germline-derived CDR1 and CDR2 are SGHTS and YDEGEE.